This passage covers 12 T cell receptor beta chains from one sample sequenced in a study of T cell responses to AZD1222 COVID-19 vaccine. The assay was immunoSEQ multiplex PCR, and TCRdb's table has in-frame clones only and misses some. The sample yields about 140,000 clones, roughly 92% seen once. Sequencing was performed on peripheral blood, taken on day 0 of AZD1222 vaccination. These TCRs come from an adult in good health.

The CDR3 sequence: CASSLSEFPGQPQHF. In DNA, the CDR3 is TGCGCCAGCAGCCTCTCTGAATTTCCTGGACAGCCCCAGCATTTT. The chain uses TRBV5-1 and TRBJ1-5; D uncertain. The CDR3 spans 15 residues. Per the germline V gene, CDR1 is SGHRS and CDR2 is YFSETQ. Trimming cost V 4 bases and J 7 bases, with 18 bases left between them.

This chain uses TRBV11-2 with TRBJ1-2; no reliable D call. The CDR3 spans 11 residues. The germline V gene encodes CDR1 SGHAT and CDR2 FQNNGV. The V end was cut by 8 bases, the J end by 2 bases, with 6 bases between. CDR3: CASGLNYGYTF. Here the CDR3 DNA reads TGTGCCAGCGGCCTAAACTATGGCTACACCTTC. The full variable domain, rest sourced from reference TRBV11-2 and TRBJ1-2, is EAGVAQSPRYKIIEKRQSVAFWCNPISGHATLYWYQQILGQGPKLLIQFQNNGVVDDSQLPKDRFSAERLKGVDSTLKIQPAKLEDSAVYLCASGLNYGYTFGSGTRLTVV.

The genes are TRBV2 and TRBJ1-4; unclear D gene. The ends were cut back, 5 bases at V and 0 bases at J, with 22 bases in the middle. The CDR3 is 19 amino acids. Germline loops: CDR1 SNHLY, CDR2 FYNNEI. CDR3: CASSPFHSRADPTNEKLFF. CDR3 DNA: TGTGCCAGCAGTCCTTTCCACAGTAGAGCGGATCCAACTAATGAAAAACTGTTTTTT.

The chain has TRBV10-3 and TRBJ1-1, with D possibly matching TRBD1 (5 bases). CDR3 length: 14 amino acids. V gave up 3 bases and J gave up 1 base, with 9 bases separating them. Per germline, CDR1 ENHRY and CDR2 SYGVKD. The CDR3 bases are TGTGCCATCAGTGACCCGGGGGGGAACACTGAAGCTTTCTTT. Its translation is CAISDPGGNTEAFF.

CDR3 amino acids: CASSEETGRGTDTQYF. CDR3 DNA sequence: TGTGCCAGCAGTGAAGAGACAGGGCGAGGCACAGATACGCAGTATTTT. The V call is TRBV6-1, the J call TRBJ2-3; 7 bases line up with TRBD1. Germline CDR1 and CDR2: MNHNS and SASEGT. V lost 1 base and J lost 1; bases outside the gene matches: 5. The CDR3 contains 16 residues.

V and J are TRBV5-5 and TRBJ1-2; the D gene is possibly TRBD1 (6 bases). The germline gives CDR1 SGHKS, CDR2 YYEKEE (reference sequence). Trimming took 5 bases from V and 8 from J, leaving 16 bases between them. CDR3 length: 13 amino acids. The CDR3 nucleotides read TGTGCCAGCAGTAGACGGACAGCGGGGGGCTACACCTTC. It translates to CASSRRTAGGYTF.

The chain uses TRBV12-3 or TRBV12-4 and TRBJ2-1, with 9 positions matching TRBD1. The CDR3 runs 12 residues. The V segment lost 8 bases and the J segment 7 bases; nucleotides outside the gene matches: 3. The CDR3 DNA is TGTGCCAGCCGGGACAGGGTGAATGAGCAGTTCTTC. Its protein is CASRDRVNEQFF.

The V call is TRBV19, the J call TRBJ1-1; D is unresolved. Deletions cut 7 bases from V and 0 bases from J, with 9 bases between. This CDR3 contains 13 residues. Germline-derived CDR1 and CDR2 are LNHDA and SQIVND (reference sequence). As DNA, the CDR3 is TGTGCCAGTAATTTCGGGATGAACACTGAAGCTTTCTTT. This codes for CASNFGMNTEAFF.

The gene calls are TRBV19 and TRBJ1-4; 7 bases align to TRBD1. This CDR3 contains 15 residues. Germline CDR1 is LNHDA and CDR2 is SQIVND (reference sequence). V lost 5 bases to trimming and J lost 6 bases; unmatched junction nucleotides: 9. CDR3 sequence: CASSAQQGWDEKLFF. The CDR3 nucleotides are TGTGCCAGTAGTGCACAACAGGGGTGGGATGAAAAACTGTTTTTT.

This rearrangement joins TRBV10-2 to TRBJ1-3; D may be TRBD1 (6 bases). Germline CDR1 reads WSHSY; CDR2 reads SAAADI. V gave up 8 bases and J gave up 0 bases, with 17 bases separating them. This CDR3 region has 16 residues. The chain's CDR3 is CASRSSGGLSGNTIYF. CDR3 nucleotides: TGCGCCAGCCGCTCGAGTGGGGGCCTCTCTGGAAACACCATATATTTT.

The chain links TRBV28 to TRBJ1-2; TRBD1 agrees at 8 bases. V was clipped by 3 bases and J by 2 bases; unmatched bases: 2. Germline lookup yields CDR1 MDHEN and CDR2 SYDVKM. The CDR3 is made up of 14 amino acids. The CDR3 here is CASSLDRVNYGYTF. The CDR3 DNA is TGTGCCAGCAGTTTGGACAGGGTGAACTATGGCTACACCTTC.

The chain uses TRBV27 and TRBJ1-1, with D perhaps matching TRBD1 (6 bases). From germline, CDR1 is MNHEY and CDR2 SMNVEV (reference sequence). Trimming stripped 3 bases from V and 3 bases from J, with 11 bases between. The CDR3 has 14 residues. The CDR3 DNA reads TGTGCCAGCAGTTTTTCCAGGGGTTACACTGAAGCTTTCTTT. Residues: CASSFSRGYTEAFF.